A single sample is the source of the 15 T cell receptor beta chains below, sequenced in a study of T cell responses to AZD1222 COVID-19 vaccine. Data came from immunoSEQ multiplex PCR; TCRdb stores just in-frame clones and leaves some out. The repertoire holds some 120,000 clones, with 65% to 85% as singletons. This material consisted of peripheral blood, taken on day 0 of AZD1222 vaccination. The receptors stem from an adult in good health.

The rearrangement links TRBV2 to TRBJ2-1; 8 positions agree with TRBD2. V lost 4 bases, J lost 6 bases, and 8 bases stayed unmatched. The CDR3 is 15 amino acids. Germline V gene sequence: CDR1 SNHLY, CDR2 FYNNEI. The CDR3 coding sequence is TGTGCCAGCAGTGTTAGGAGCGGGAGTGGCAATGAGCAGTTCTTC. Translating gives CASSVRSGSGNEQFF.

DNA for the CDR3: TGTGCCAGCAGCACATCCTTGGGGGGGCCGCTTAACTATGGCTACACCTTC. Translation gives CASSTSLGGPLNYGYTF. J is TRBJ1-2 and V is TRBV5-5, with D possibly TRBD1 on 6 matching bases. CDR3 size: 17 residues. The germline V gene has CDR1 SGHKS and CDR2 YYEKEE (reference sequence). With 4 bases removed from V and 1 base from J, the gap between germline ends came to 20 bases.

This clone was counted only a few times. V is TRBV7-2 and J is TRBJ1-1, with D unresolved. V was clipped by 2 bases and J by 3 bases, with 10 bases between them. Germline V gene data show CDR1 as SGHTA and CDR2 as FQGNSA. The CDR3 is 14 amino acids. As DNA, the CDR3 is TGTGCCAGCAGCTTATTTGGTCAGGACACTGAAGCTTTCTTT. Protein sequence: CASSLFGQDTEAFF.

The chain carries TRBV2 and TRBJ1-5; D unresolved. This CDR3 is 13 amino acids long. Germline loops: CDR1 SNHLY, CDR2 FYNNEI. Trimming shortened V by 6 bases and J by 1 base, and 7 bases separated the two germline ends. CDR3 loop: CASREMSNQPQHF. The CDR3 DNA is TGTGCCAGCAGGGAAATGAGCAATCAGCCCCAGCATTTT.

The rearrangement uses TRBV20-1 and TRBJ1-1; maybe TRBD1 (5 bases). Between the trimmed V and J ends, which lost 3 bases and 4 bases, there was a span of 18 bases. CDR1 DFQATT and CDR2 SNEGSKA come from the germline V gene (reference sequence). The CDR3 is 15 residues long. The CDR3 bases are TGCAGTGCTAGTGCCGGGGCACTGAGTGGCACTGAAGCTTTCTTT. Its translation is CSASAGALSGTEAFF.

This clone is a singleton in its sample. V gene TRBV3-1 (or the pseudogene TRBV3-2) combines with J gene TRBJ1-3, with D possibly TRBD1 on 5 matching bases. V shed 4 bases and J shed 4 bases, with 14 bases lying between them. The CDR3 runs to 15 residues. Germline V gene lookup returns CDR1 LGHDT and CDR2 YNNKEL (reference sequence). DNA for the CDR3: TGTGCCAGCAGCCTTTCCAGGGAGGCCGGAAACACCATATATTTT. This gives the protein CASSLSREAGNTIYF.

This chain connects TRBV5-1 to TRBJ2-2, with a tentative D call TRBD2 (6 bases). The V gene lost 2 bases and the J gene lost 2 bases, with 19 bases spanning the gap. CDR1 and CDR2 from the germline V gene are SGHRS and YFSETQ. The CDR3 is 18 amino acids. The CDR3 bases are TGCGCCAGCAGCTTAAATTCGGCGTTGGGAGGTAACACCGGGGAGCTGTTTTTT. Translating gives CASSLNSALGGNTGELFF.

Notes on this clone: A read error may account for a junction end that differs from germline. The CDR3 region has the DNA TGTGCTAGCAGCTCGGGACAGGCGGCAAAACTGTTTTTT. It is translated as CASSSGQAAKLFF. The V call is TRBV7-7, the J call TRBJ1-4; TRBD1 matches 8 bases. Looked up from germline, CDR1 is SSHAT and CDR2 is FNYEAQ (reference sequence). CDR3 length: 13 residues.

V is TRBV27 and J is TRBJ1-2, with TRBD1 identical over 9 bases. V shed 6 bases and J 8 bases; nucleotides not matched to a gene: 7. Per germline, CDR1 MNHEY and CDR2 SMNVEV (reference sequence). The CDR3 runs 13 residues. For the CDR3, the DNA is TGTGCCAGCAGCCGAAACAGGGGGCAAGGCTACACCTTC. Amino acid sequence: CASSRNRGQGYTF.

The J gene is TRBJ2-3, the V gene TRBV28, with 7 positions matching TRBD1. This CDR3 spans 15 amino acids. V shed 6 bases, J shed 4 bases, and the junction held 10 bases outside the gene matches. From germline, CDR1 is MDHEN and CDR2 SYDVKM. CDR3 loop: CASSPHDRVPDTQYF. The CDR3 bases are TGTGCCAGCAGCCCACACGACAGGGTGCCAGATACGCAGTATTTT.

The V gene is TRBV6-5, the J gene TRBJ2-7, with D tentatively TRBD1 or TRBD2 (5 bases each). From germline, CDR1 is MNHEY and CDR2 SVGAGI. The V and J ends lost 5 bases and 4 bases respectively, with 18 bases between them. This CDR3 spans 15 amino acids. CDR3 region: CASSTGWGSTYEQYF. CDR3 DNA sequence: TGTGCCAGCAGTACCGGTTGGGGGAGCACTTACGAGCAGTACTTC.

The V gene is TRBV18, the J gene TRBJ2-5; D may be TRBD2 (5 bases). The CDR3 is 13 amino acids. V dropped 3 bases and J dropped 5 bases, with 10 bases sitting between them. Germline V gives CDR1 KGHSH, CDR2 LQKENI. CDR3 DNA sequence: TGTGCCAGCTCACCGCGGGCCGTGGAGACCCAGTACTTC. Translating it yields CASSPRAVETQYF.

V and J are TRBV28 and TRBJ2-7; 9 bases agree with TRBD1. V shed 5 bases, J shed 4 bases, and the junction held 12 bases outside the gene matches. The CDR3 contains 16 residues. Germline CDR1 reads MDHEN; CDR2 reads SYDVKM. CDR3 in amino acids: CASSPPPGQGSYEQYF. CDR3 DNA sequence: TGTGCCAGCAGTCCCCCTCCGGGACAGGGTTCGTACGAGCAGTACTTC. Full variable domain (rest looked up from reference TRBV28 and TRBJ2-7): DVKVTQSSRYLVKRTGEKVFLECVQDMDHENMFWYRQDPGLGLRLIYFSYDVKMKEKGDIPEGYSVSREKKERFSLILESASTNQTSMYLCASSPPPGQGSYEQYFGPGTRLTVT.

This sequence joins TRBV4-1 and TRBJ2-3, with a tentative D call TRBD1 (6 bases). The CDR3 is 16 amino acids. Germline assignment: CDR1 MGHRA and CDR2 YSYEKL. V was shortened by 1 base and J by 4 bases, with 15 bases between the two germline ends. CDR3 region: CASSQAPQGHADTQYF. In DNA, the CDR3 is TGCGCCAGCAGCCAAGCCCCACAGGGCCACGCAGATACGCAGTATTTT.

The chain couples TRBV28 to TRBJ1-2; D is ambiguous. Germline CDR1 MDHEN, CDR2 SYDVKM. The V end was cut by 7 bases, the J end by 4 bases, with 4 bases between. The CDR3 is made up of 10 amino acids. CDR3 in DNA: TGTGCCAGCAATTTCTATGGCTACACCTTC. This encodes CASNFYGYTF.